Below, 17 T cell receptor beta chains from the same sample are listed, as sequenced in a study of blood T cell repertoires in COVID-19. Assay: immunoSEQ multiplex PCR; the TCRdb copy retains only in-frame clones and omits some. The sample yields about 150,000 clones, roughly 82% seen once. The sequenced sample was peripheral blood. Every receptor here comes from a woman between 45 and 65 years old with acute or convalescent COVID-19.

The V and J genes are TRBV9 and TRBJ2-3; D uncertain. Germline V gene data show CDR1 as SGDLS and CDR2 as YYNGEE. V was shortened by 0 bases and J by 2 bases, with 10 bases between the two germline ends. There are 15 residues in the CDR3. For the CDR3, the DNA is TGTGCCAGCAGCGTAGCCGATACTAACACAGATACGCAGTATTTT. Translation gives CASSVADTNTDTQYF.

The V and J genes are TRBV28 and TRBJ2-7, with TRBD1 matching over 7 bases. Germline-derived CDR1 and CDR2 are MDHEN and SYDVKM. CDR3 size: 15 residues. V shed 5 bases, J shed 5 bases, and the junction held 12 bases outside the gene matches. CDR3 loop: CASSKPTGIIHEQYF. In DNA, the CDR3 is TGTGCCAGCAGTAAACCGACAGGGATAATACACGAGCAGTACTTC.

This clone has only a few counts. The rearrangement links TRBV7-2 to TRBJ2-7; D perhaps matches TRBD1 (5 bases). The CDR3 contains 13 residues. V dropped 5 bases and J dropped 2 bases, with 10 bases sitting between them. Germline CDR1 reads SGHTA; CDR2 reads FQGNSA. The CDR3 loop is CASSRPTAYEQYF. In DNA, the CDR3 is TGTGCCAGCAGCCGACCGACAGCCTACGAGCAGTACTTC.

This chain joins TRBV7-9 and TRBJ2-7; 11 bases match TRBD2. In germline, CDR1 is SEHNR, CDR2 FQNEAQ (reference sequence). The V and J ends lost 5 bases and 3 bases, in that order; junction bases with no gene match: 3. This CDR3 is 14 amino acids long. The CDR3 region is CASSPGLADYEQYF. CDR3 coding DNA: TGTGCCAGCAGCCCGGGACTAGCGGACTACGAGCAGTACTTC.

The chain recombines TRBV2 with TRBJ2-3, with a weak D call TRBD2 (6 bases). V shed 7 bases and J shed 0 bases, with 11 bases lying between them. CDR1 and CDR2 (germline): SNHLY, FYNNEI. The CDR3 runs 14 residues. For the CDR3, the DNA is TGTGCCAGCATGTTCGCGGGAAGCACAGATACGCAGTATTTT. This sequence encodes CASMFAGSTDTQYF.

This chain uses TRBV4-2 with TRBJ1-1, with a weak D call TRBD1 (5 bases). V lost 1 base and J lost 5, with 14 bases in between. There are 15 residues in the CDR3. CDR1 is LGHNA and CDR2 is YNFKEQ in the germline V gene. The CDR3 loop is CASSQVTQDGTEAFF. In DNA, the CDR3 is TGTGCCAGCAGCCAAGTTACACAGGACGGGACTGAAGCTTTCTTT.

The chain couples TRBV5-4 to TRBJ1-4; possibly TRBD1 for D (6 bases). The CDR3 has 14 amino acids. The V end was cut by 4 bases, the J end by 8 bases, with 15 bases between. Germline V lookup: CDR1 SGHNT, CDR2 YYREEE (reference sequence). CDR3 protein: CASSPRQAGEKLFF. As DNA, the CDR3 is TGTGCCAGCAGCCCCCGACAGGCAGGGGAAAAACTGTTTTTT.

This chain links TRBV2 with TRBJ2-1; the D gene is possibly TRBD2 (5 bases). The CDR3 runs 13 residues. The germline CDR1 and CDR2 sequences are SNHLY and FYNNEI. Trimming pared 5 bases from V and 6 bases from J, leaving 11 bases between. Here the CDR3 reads CASSTRTTNEQFF. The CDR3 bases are TGTGCCAGCAGTACTAGAACAACCAATGAGCAGTTCTTC. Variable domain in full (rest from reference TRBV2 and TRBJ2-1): EPEVTQTPSHQVTQMGQEVILRCVPISNHLYFYWYRQILGQKVEFLVSFYNNEISEKSEIFDDQFSVERPDGSNFTLKIRSTKLEDSAMYFCASSTRTTNEQFFGPGTRLTVL.

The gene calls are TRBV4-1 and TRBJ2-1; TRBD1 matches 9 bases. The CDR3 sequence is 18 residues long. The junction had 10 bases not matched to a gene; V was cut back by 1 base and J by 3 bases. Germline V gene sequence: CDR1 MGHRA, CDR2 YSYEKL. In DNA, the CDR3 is TGCGCCAGCAGCCAAGGTCCCCCGGGACAGGGTAACTACAATGAGCAGTTCTTC. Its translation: CASSQGPPGQGNYNEQFF.

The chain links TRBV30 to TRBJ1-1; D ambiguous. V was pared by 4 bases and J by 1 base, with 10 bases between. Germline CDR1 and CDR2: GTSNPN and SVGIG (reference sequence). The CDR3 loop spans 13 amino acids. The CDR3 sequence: CAWMTVGNTEAFF. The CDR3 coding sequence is TGTGCCTGGATGACTGTTGGGAACACTGAAGCTTTCTTT.

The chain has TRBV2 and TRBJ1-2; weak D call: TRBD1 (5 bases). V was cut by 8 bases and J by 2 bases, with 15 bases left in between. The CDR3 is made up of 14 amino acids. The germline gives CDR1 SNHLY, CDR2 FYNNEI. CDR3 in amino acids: CASSLKQANYGYTF. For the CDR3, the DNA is TGTGCCAGCTCATTAAAACAGGCGAACTATGGCTACACCTTC.

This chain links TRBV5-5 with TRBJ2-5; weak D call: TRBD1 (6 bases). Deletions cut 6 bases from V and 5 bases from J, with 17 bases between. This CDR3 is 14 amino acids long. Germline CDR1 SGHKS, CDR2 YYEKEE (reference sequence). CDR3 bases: TGTGCCAGCAACCCCCTGGACAGCCGGGAGACCCAGTACTTC. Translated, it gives CASNPLDSRETQYF.

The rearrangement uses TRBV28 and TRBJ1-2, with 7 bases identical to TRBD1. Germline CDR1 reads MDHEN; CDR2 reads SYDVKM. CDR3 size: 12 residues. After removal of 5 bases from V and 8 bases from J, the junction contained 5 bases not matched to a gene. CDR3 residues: CASSIIQGGYTF. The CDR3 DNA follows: TGTGCCAGCAGTATAATACAGGGGGGCTACACCTTC.

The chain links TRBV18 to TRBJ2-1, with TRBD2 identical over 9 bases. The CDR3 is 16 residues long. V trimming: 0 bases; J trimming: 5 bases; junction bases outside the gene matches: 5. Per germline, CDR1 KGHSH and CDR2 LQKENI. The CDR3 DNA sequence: TGTGCCAGCTCACCACCTTCGGCTAGCGGGGACAATGAGCAGTTCTTC. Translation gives CASSPPSASGDNEQFF.

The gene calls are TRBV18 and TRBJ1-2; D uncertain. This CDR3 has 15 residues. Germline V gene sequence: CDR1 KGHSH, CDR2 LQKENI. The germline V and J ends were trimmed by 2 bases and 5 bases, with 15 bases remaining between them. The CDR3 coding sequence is TGTGCCAGCTCACCAGTCACGGAGACCAATTATGGCTACACCTTC. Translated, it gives CASSPVTETNYGYTF.

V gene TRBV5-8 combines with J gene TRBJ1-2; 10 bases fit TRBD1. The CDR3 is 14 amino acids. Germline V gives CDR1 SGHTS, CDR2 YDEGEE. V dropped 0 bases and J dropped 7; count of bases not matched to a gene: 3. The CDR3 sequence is CASSLGQGAFGYTF. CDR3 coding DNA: TGTGCCAGCAGCTTGGGACAGGGGGCGTTTGGCTACACCTTC.

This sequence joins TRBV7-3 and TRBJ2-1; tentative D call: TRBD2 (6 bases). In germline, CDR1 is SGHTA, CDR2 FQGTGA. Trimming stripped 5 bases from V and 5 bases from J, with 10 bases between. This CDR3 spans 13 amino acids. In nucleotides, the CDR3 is TGTGCCAGCAGCCGGGACTTAAACAATGAGCAGTTCTTC. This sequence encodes CASSRDLNNEQFF.